This paragraph reports one TCR beta chain. Its antigen is unknown. Nothing much larger sits one base from this clone, and base qualities are not available. Sequencer: Illumina HiSeq 1500. TCRdb ran its own pipeline on the public reads, namely fastp trimming at Q25 and MiXCR clone calling, and kept in-frame beta chains. All rows with the same CDR3 protein become a single entry with the most common DNA and genes. The sample profile shows around 530,000 distinct CDR3 sequences; approximately 15% of them were found once. The ten largest clones capture more than 20% of the sample. The sample is drawn from a study of T cell repertoires in cytomegalovirus infection (dated by TCRdb to between 2018 and 2021). Background on the whole study: The HLA type of each donor mattered for the analysis, because public TCR beta signatures pointed to carriage of CMV infection along with the matching HLA type. The investigation overall reported the following: The ex vivo response was dominated by HLA-C-restricted CMV-specific TCR beta clonotypes, which also provided the single most frequent clonotype in two of eight donors. In both this cohort and an independent roughly 350-donor cohort, the cumulative frequency of public TCR beta family members distinguished carriers of CMV infection plus the relevant HLA type.

Reading from cysteine to phenylalanine, the CDR3 counts 13 amino acids. CDR3 DNA is the only sequence kept; it has 39 bases, read in frame from the first base. CDR1 and CDR2, looked up from the germline V gene, are SGHRS and YFSETQ. V is pared back by 4 bases and J by 2 bases, with 9 bases lying between the germline termini. The origin of this receptor is a human donor in good health (CMV status not recorded). Some clones in this sample may be carry-over from other donors' samples. The sequencing input was CD8+ T cells from PBMCs. Recombination joined TRBV5-1 with TRBJ1-1; too little of a D gene remains to name it. The CDR3 amino acid sequence is: CASSGVDNTEAFF. At the DNA level, the sequence is TGCGCCAGCAGCGGGGTCGATAACACTGAAGCTTTCTTT.